This T cell receptor (beta chain) was sequenced for a study of cytomegalovirus exposure and HLA in healthy donors. With 60 Vbeta and 13 Jbeta primers, the PCR was carried out. The data were produced by immunoSEQ multiplex PCR, yet TCRdb's version contains in-frame clones alone and is incomplete. The sample includes some 90,000 clones, roughly four fifths of them seen just once. After removal of 3 bases from V and 7 bases from J, the junction contained 8 bases not matched to a gene. Germline values: CDR1 SQVTM, CDR2 ANQGSEA. This CDR3 is built from 13 residues. Material for sequencing was PBMCs. The chain joins TRBV29-1 to TRBJ1-2; 7 bases map to TRBD1. This sequence originates from a man in his fifties or sixties in good health and CMV-seronegative. CDR3 region: CSVDRQGGSGYTF. The CDR3 bases are TGCAGCGTTGATAGGCAGGGGGGCAGTGGCTACACCTTC.